This TCR beta chain was found in a study of post-analysis software for immune sequencing data. Study-level results: TRBV5-6, TRBV5-1 and TRBV20-1 belonged to a set of a few TRBV segments that were more frequent in patients than controls.

Note on this clonotype: What it binds is not known.

This CDR3 has 12 amino acids. Trimming stripped 5 bases from V and 8 bases from J, with 12 bases between. Germline CDR1 and CDR2: DFQATT and SNEGSKA (reference sequence). Unique molecular identifiers were present in the TCR beta cDNA libraries. TCRdb passed the PCR reads through MiXCR, listing each CDR3 protein once. The sample has about 560,000 distinct CDR3 sequences; around 40% are singletons. Sequenced: blood. This sequence joins TRBV20-1 and TRBJ1-4, with D perhaps matching TRBD1 (5 bases). The TCR originated in a girl between 10 and 17 years old with multiple sclerosis. CDR3 loop: CSAPRQPEKLFF. DNA for the CDR3: TGCAGTGCTCCCCGACAGCCGGAAAAACTGTTTTTT.